The 31 T cell receptor beta chains below all came from one sample that was sequenced in a study of spatial heterogeneity in lung cancer. One entry per CDR3 protein results from TCRdb running MiXCR on the 5' RACE reads. This table has 60,000 to 85,000 distinct CDR3 sequences, around 9.3% appearing once. Time point meaning: blood at routine non-recurrence follow-up after resection. Sequences were derived from PBMCs, sampled at follow-up. The receptors were gathered from a female donor with early-stage non-small cell lung cancer.

This clonotype was counted ten times or more. This rearrangement joins TRBV7-9 to TRBJ2-2; possible D gene TRBD2, 6 bases. The V end was cut by 0 bases, the J end by 5 bases, with 13 bases between. The CDR3 extends over 16 amino acids. Germline V CDR1 and CDR2: SEHNR, FQNEAQ (reference sequence). The CDR3 region is CASSLAAGSGTGELFF. DNA for the CDR3: TGTGCCAGCAGCTTAGCGGCCGGGAGTGGAACCGGGGAGCTGTTTTTT.

This clonotype was recorded many times. The chain employs TRBV5-6 and TRBJ2-1; 10 bases line up with TRBD2. V lost 1 base to trimming and J lost 5 bases; unmatched junction nucleotides: 9. This CDR3 has 17 amino acids. Germline values: CDR1 SGHDT, CDR2 YYEEEE. As DNA, the CDR3 is TGTGCCAGCAGCTTGCTAGCGGGAGTGTACCAAGACAATGAGCAGTTCTTC. The encoded protein is CASSLLAGVYQDNEQFF.

This clonotype showed up just a few times. Written as DNA, the CDR3 is TGCGCCAGCAGCACGACCGGGAGACGCTACGAGCAGTACTTC. Amino acid sequence: CASSTTGRRYEQYF. The chain is built from TRBV10-2 and TRBJ2-7; D might be TRBD2 (6 bases). This CDR3 is built from 14 residues. Germline-derived CDR1 and CDR2 are WSHSY and SAAADI. Between the trimmed V and J ends, which lost 6 bases and 3 bases, there was a span of 15 bases.

This clonotype showed up many times. The CDR3 region has the DNA TGTGCCAGCAGTCCGAGCGGGACTCCCACCGGGGAGCTGTTTTTT. The encoded protein is CASSPSGTPTGELFF. The V call is TRBV12-3 or TRBV12-4, the J call TRBJ2-2; TRBD2 matches at 7 bases. V dropped 5 bases and J dropped 4; count of bases not matched to a gene: 7. This CDR3 is 15 amino acids long.

This clonotype was observed a few times. The chain combines TRBV6-1 with TRBJ2-7; no clear D. Germline lookup yields CDR1 MNHNS and CDR2 SASEGT. This CDR3 comprises 13 residues. V was cut by 0 bases and J by 9 bases, with 12 bases left in between. This CDR3 reads CASSEAYGLLQYF. Here the CDR3 DNA reads TGTGCCAGCAGTGAAGCCTACGGCCTGTTGCAGTACTTC.

The J gene is TRBJ2-2, the V gene TRBV7-8, with D unclear. Germline lookup yields CDR1 SGHVS and CDR2 FQNEAQ. The V end was cut by 5 bases, the J end by 3 bases, with 7 bases between. The CDR3 is 13 residues long. The CDR3 here is CASSPGDTGELFF. The CDR3 DNA follows: TGTGCCAGCAGCCCGGGCGACACCGGGGAGCTGTTTTTT.

This clonotype was observed a few times. The CDR3 here is CSARESGYGYTF. CDR3 DNA sequence: TGCAGTGCTAGAGAATCGGGGTATGGCTACACCTTC. The genes are TRBV20-1 and TRBJ1-2; D is unresolved. Germline V gene sequence: CDR1 DFQATT, CDR2 SNEGSKA (reference sequence). This CDR3 has 12 amino acids. V was cut by 0 bases and J by 5 bases, with 7 bases left in between.

This clonotype was detected a few times. V is TRBV12-5 and J is TRBJ1-1; D is uncertain. Germline V gene data show CDR1 as LGHNT and CDR2 as FRNRAP. This CDR3 spans 13 amino acids. Trimming removed 3 bases from V and 0 bases from J, with 5 bases in between. The CDR3 reads CASGFDLNTEAFF. As DNA, the CDR3 is TGTGCTAGTGGTTTCGATCTGAACACTGAAGCTTTCTTT.

This clonotype came up many times. The V and J genes are TRBV7-9 and TRBJ1-2; D unclear. Germline-derived CDR1 and CDR2 are SEHNR and FQNEAQ (reference sequence). The V end lost 3 bases, the J end lost 4 bases, and 12 bases lay between the germline ends. This CDR3 is built from 14 residues. The CDR3 protein is CASSLESAVYGYTF. In DNA, the CDR3 is TGTGCCAGCAGCTTGGAGTCCGCGGTCTATGGCTACACCTTC.

This clonotype was found many times. This chain links TRBV29-1 with TRBJ2-7, with 9 bases fitting TRBD2. With V trimmed by 0 bases and J by 2 bases, 14 bases remained unmatched. Germline V lookup: CDR1 SQVTM, CDR2 ANQGSEA. The CDR3 runs 18 residues. CDR3 nucleotide sequence: TGCAGCGTTGAAGATGGGGGCCCACTAGCGGGTAAAACCTACGAGCAGTACTTC. Translating it yields CSVEDGGPLAGKTYEQYF.

In the case of this clonotype: This may be a read error: a much more frequent sequence differs by one nucleotide. The chain is built from TRBV20-1 and TRBJ2-5; maybe TRBD1 (6 bases). The CDR3 is 15 amino acids. Germline assignment: CDR1 DFQATT and CDR2 SNEGSKA (reference sequence). CDR3 sequence reads: CSARDPTGNQETRYF. The CDR3 DNA reads as TGCAGTGCTAGAGACCCGACAGGAAACCAAGAGACCCGGTACTTC.

This clonotype was seen at least ten times. The CDR3 loop is CASSPGVDTQYF. The CDR3 bases are TGTGCCAGCAGCCCCGGGGTAGATACGCAGTATTTT. The gene calls are TRBV11-2 and TRBJ2-3, with D tentatively TRBD2 (5 bases). The CDR3 is 12 amino acids. Germline values: CDR1 SGHAT, CDR2 FQNNGV. The germline V and J ends were trimmed by 5 bases and 5 bases, with 8 bases remaining between them.

This clonotype was detected ten times or more. The chain carries TRBV10-3 and TRBJ2-7; 11 positions match TRBD2. CDR3 length: 16 amino acids. J was trimmed by 2 bases and V by 2 bases; bases with no gene match: 5. CDR1 is ENHRY and CDR2 is SYGVKD in the germline V gene. The DNA for the CDR3 is TGTGCCATCAGTGAGACTAGCGGGGGTGGGGCCTACGAGCAGTACTTC. Its protein product is CAISETSGGGAYEQYF.

This clonotype appeared many times. The V gene is TRBV20-1, the J gene TRBJ2-7, with TRBD1 identical over 10 bases. Germline V gene lookup returns CDR1 DFQATT and CDR2 SNEGSKA (reference sequence). Unmatched junction bases numbered 11, after V lost 4 bases and J lost 8 bases. The CDR3 covers 14 residues. In DNA, the CDR3 is TGCAGTGCTACGTGGGACAGGGGCGACATCAAGCAGTACTTC. This codes for CSATWDRGDIKQYF.

This clonotype was observed many times. The chain joins TRBV27 to TRBJ2-1; perhaps TRBD1 as D (6 bases). V was shortened by 3 bases and J by 8 bases, with 11 bases between the two germline ends. This CDR3 has 13 amino acids. Germline V lookup: CDR1 MNHEY, CDR2 SMNVEV (reference sequence). CDR3 sequence (DNA): TGTGCCAGCAGTTTCCAGCGGACAGATGAGCAGTTCTTC. It yields the protein CASSFQRTDEQFF.

This clonotype was recorded at least ten times. This sequence joins TRBV7-9 and TRBJ2-1, with D maybe TRBD2 (6 bases). V was shortened by 5 bases and J by 8 bases, with 19 bases between the two germline ends. CDR3 length equals 15 residues. Germline CDR1 reads SEHNR; CDR2 reads FQNEAQ (reference sequence). The CDR3: CASSQLEGPGHEQFF. CDR3 nucleotides: TGTGCCAGCAGCCAGTTGGAGGGACCGGGCCATGAGCAGTTCTTC.

This clonotype was observed many times. V and J are TRBV29-1 and TRBJ2-1; TRBD1 matches at 9 bases. Unmatched junction bases numbered 8, after V lost 6 bases and J lost 5 bases. CDR1 and CDR2 (germline): SQVTM, ANQGSEA. CDR3 length: 14 residues. The CDR3 sequence: CSVAGTGSDNEQFF. CDR3 coding DNA: TGCAGCGTGGCAGGGACAGGGTCTGACAATGAGCAGTTCTTC.

Ten or more counts support this clonotype. The CDR3 loop is CSASGQETQYF. In DNA form, the CDR3 reads TGCAGTGCTAGCGGGCAAGAGACCCAGTACTTC. The genes are TRBV20-1 and TRBJ2-5; the D is unclear. This CDR3 contains 11 residues. In germline, CDR1 is DFQATT, CDR2 SNEGSKA (reference sequence). Trimming removed 3 bases from V and 2 bases from J, with 4 bases in between.

This clonotype occurred many times. V and J are TRBV28 and TRBJ2-5, with 9 bases aligning to TRBD2. Unmatched junction bases numbered 9, after V lost 5 bases and J lost 5 bases. CDR1 is MDHEN, CDR2 SYDVKM, per germline. This CDR3 comprises 15 residues. This CDR3 reads CASSTLAGETETQYF. Written as DNA, the CDR3 is TGTGCCAGCAGTACATTAGCGGGAGAGACCGAGACCCAGTACTTC.

This clonotype has only a few counts. The chain recombines TRBV4-2 with TRBJ1-6; D unclear. The V end lost 0 bases, the J end lost 9 bases, and 12 bases lay between the germline ends. The CDR3 is 15 amino acids. Germline CDR1 LGHNA, CDR2 YNFKEQ. The CDR3 loop reads CASSQEAGWGSPLHF. CDR3 bases: TGTGCCAGCAGCCAAGAAGCAGGTTGGGGTTCACCCCTCCACTTT.

The CDR3 spells CASSPQGATYGYTF. For the CDR3, the DNA is TGTGCCAGCAGTCCCCAGGGGGCGACCTATGGCTACACCTTC. The chain links TRBV12-3 or TRBV12-4 to TRBJ1-2; 8 nucleotides match TRBD1. After removal of 5 bases from V and 4 bases from J, the junction contained 6 bases not matched to a gene. This CDR3 contains 14 residues.

This clonotype showed up many times. The gene calls are TRBV4-1 and TRBJ1-6; possible D gene TRBD1, 6 bases. The CDR3 spans 16 residues. The V gene lost 0 bases and the J gene lost 10 bases, with 16 bases spanning the gap. Germline CDR1 reads MGHRA; CDR2 reads YSYEKL. For the CDR3, the DNA is TGCGCCAGCAGCCAAGAAAGAGGGGGGAAGGGATCACCCCTCCACTTT. Protein sequence: CASSQERGGKGSPLHF.

This clonotype was counted many times. This sequence joins TRBV5-1 and TRBJ2-4, with 9 nucleotides matching TRBD1. The germline V gene has CDR1 SGHRS and CDR2 YFSETQ. V was clipped by 5 bases and J by 7 bases; unmatched bases: 4. The CDR3 is 13 amino acids. In DNA form, the CDR3 reads TGCGCCAGCAGTACAGGGGGCAATAACATTCAGTACTTC. Its protein product is CASSTGGNNIQYF.

V and J are TRBV30 and TRBJ1-4, with D possibly matching TRBD1 (6 bases). Trimming left V 2 bases short and J 12 bases short, with 16 bases between. The length of the CDR3 is 13 residues. CDR1 and CDR2 (germline): GTSNPN, SVGIG (reference sequence). This CDR3 is CAWSRGIERELFF. CDR3 in DNA: TGTGCCTGGAGTAGGGGGATTGAAAGAGAACTGTTTTTT.

In this sample, this clonotype turned up many times. This chain connects TRBV29-1 to TRBJ2-7, with D perhaps matching TRBD2 (5 bases). Deletions cut 4 bases from V and 7 bases from J, with 17 bases between. This CDR3 is built from 13 residues. The germline V gene encodes CDR1 SQVTM and CDR2 ANQGSEA. CDR3 coding DNA: TGCAGCGTTGCGCTAGCTTATATTGGTGAGCAGTACTTC. Amino acid sequence: CSVALAYIGEQYF.

This clonotype came up a few times. The chain is built from TRBV20-1 and TRBJ2-7, with 7 positions matching TRBD2. The CDR3 extends over 14 amino acids. V was clipped by 3 bases and J by 7 bases; unmatched bases: 12. Germline lookup yields CDR1 DFQATT and CDR2 SNEGSKA (reference sequence). The CDR3 spells CSASPGRGRREQYF. CDR3 coding DNA: TGCAGTGCTAGCCCTGGCCGCGGGAGAAGGGAGCAGTACTTC.

V usage is TRBV4-2 and J usage is TRBJ2-2; possible D gene TRBD2, 6 bases. This CDR3 has 17 residues. V lost 0 bases and J 0 bases, leaving 11 bases between the germline ends. CDR1 and CDR2 (germline): LGHNA, YNFKEQ. The CDR3 DNA sequence: TGTGCCAGCAGCCAAGACCCGAGCGGGTCGAACACCGGGGAGCTGTTTTTT. This codes for CASSQDPSGSNTGELFF.

This clonotype showed up just a few times. V gene TRBV13 combines with J gene TRBJ2-1; 7 bases are a match to TRBD1. The J segment lost 16 bases and the V segment lost 4 bases, leaving 7 bases of the junction unmatched. CDR1 and CDR2 from the germline V gene are PRHDT and FYEKMQ (reference sequence). This CDR3 has 11 amino acids. The CDR3 bases are TGTGCCAGCAGCTGGGGACAGAGACGATTCTTC. It encodes CASSWGQRRFF.

This clonotype has more than one count but fewer than ten. The chain couples TRBV2 to TRBJ2-3; 9 positions agree with TRBD1. After removal of 9 bases from V and 5 bases from J, the junction contained 12 bases not matched to a gene. Germline loops: CDR1 SNHLY, CDR2 FYNNEI. CDR3 length: 15 amino acids. CDR3 in amino acids: CARTSGTGFEDTQYF. CDR3 in DNA: TGTGCCAGAACCTCCGGGACAGGGTTCGAAGATACGCAGTATTTT. Together with reference TRBV2 and TRBJ2-3, the CDR3 gives the full variable domain: EPEVTQTPSHQVTQMGQEVILRCVPISNHLYFYWYRQILGQKVEFLVSFYNNEISEKSEIFDDQFSVERPDGSNFTLKIRSTKLEDSAMYFCARTSGTGFEDTQYFGPGTRLTVL.

This clonotype has ten or more counts. The genes are TRBV12-3 or TRBV12-4 and TRBJ1-5; D is uncertain. The CDR3 has 14 residues. Trimming left V 3 bases short and J 3 bases short, with 9 bases between. DNA for the CDR3: TGTGCCAGCAGTTTTCCGGGTACCAATCAGCCCCAGCATTTT. Amino acids: CASSFPGTNQPQHF.

The chain uses TRBV3-1 and TRBJ2-1, with a possible D match to TRBD2 (5 bases). The germline V gene has CDR1 LGHDT and CDR2 YNNKEL (reference sequence). The CDR3 has 12 residues. The V gene lost 5 bases and the J gene lost 9 bases, with 11 bases spanning the gap. CDR3 nucleotides: TGTGCCAGCAGCGCGGACTGGTTTGAGCAGTTCTTC. Residues: CASSADWFEQFF.